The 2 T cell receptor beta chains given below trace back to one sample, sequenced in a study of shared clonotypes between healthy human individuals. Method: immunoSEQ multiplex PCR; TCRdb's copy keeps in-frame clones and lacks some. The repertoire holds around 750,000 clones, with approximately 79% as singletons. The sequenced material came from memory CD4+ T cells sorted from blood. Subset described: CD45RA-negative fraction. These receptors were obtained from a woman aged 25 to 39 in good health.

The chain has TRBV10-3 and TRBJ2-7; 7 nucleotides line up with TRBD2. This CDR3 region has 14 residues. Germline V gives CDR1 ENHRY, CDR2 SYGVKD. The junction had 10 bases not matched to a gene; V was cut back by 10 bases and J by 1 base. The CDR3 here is CATGREIGSYEQYF. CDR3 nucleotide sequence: TGTGCCACGGGGCGGGAGATCGGTTCCTACGAGCAGTACTTC.

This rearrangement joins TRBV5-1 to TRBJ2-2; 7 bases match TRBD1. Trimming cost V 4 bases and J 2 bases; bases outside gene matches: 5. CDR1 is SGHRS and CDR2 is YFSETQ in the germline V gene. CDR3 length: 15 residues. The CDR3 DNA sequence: TGCGCCAGCAGCGTTCAGGGGGTTAACACCGGGGAGCTGTTTTTT. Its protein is CASSVQGVNTGELFF.